These 31 T cell receptor beta chains came from one sample sequenced in a study of T cells in Graves' hyperthyroidism and ophthalmopathy. The investigators amplified TCR beta CDR3 regions from RNA transcripts. The HTBI primer set was used in a first-round RT-PCR of the TCR CDR3. TCRdb reanalysed the multiplex PCR reads using MiXCR and keeps one entry per CDR3 protein. The sample shows more than 550,000 distinct CDR3 sequences, roughly 17% of them seen only once. Input material: blood. All receptors derive from a man aged 45-60 years with Graves' hyperthyroidism.

The chain couples TRBV24-1 to TRBJ2-1; 7 nucleotides align to TRBD2. CDR3 size: 13 residues. The germline V gene encodes CDR1 KGHDR and CDR2 SFDVKD. Trimming cost V 5 bases and J 3 bases; bases outside gene matches: 0. CDR3 in DNA: TGTGCCACCAGTGGGGGGGGCTACAATGAGCAGTTCTTC. It specifies CATSGGGYNEQFF.

The chain combines TRBV12-3 or TRBV12-4 with TRBJ2-1; D is possibly TRBD1 or TRBD2 (6 bases each). The V gene lost 8 bases and the J gene lost 8 bases, with 13 bases spanning the gap. This CDR3 region has 12 residues. CDR3 in amino acids: CASRSGAHEQFF. The CDR3 DNA is TGTGCCAGCCGCTCGGGGGCCCATGAGCAGTTCTTC.

The chain has TRBV7-9 and TRBJ2-5, with TRBD2 matching over 8 bases. Germline V gene lookup returns CDR1 SEHNR and CDR2 FQNEAQ (reference sequence). This CDR3 has 15 residues. Trimming removed 3 bases from V and 5 bases from J; junction bases left unmatched: 8. The CDR3: CASSLVGSGSETQYF. The DNA for the CDR3 is TGTGCCAGCAGCTTGGTGGGCAGCGGGAGTGAGACCCAGTACTTC.

As concerns this clonotype: Since a much larger clone is just one base distant, this may be a read error. V usage is TRBV5-1 and J usage is TRBJ2-3; TRBD1 or TRBD2 may be the D gene (7 bases each). There are 15 residues in the CDR3. The V gene's germline CDR1 is SGHRS and CDR2 YFSETQ. The CDR3 region is CASSPNGAGTDTHYF. DNA of the CDR3: TGCGCCAGCAGCCCGAATGGAGCGGGGACAGATACGCACTATTTT.

The chain joins TRBV7-9 to TRBJ1-1; 7 nucleotides align to TRBD1. The germline V gene encodes CDR1 SEHNR and CDR2 FQNEAQ (reference sequence). Trimming removed 3 bases from V and 8 bases from J; junction bases left unmatched: 9. CDR3 length: 14 residues. CDR3 sequence reads: CASSLGQSREEAFF. The CDR3 DNA sequence: TGTGCCAGCAGCTTGGGACAGAGCCGGGAGGAAGCTTTCTTT.

The chain uses TRBV4-3 and TRBJ2-2; D uncertain. The V and J ends lost 3 bases and 3 bases respectively, with 8 bases between them. Germline CDR1 is LGHNA and CDR2 is YSLEER. This CDR3 has 14 residues. CDR3 protein: CASSHTEDTGELFF. The CDR3 coding sequence is TGCGCCAGCAGCCACACTGAAGACACCGGGGAGCTGTTTTTT.

There are many counts of this clonotype. The chain links TRBV9 to TRBJ2-5; the D gene is possibly TRBD2 (6 bases). V lost 3 bases and J lost 0, with 15 bases in between. This CDR3 comprises 16 residues. CDR1 is SGDLS and CDR2 is YYNGEE in the germline V gene. The CDR3 DNA reads as TGTGCCAGCAGCGAGCGGGCTAGCTCGTACCAAGAGACCCAGTACTTC. Protein sequence: CASSERASSYQETQYF. Looking up the rest from reference TRBV9 and TRBJ2-5 gives the full variable domain: DSGVTQTPKHLITATGQRVTLRCSPRSGDLSVYWYQQSLDQGLQFLIQYYNGEERAKGNILERFSAQQFPDLHSELNLSSLELGDSALYFCASSERASSYQETQYFGPGTRLLVL.

In its sample, this clonotype was seen many times. This chain joins TRBV28 and TRBJ2-1; D is uncertain. CDR3 length: 12 residues. Trimming took 5 bases from V and 13 from J, leaving 15 bases between them. The germline V gene has CDR1 MDHEN and CDR2 SYDVKM. CDR3 residues: CASSRLEEKQFF. CDR3 coding DNA: TGTGCCAGCAGTAGGCTAGAAGAGAAACAGTTCTTC.

The chain links TRBV29-1 to TRBJ2-3; TRBD2 agrees at 7 bases. V was pared by 3 bases and J by 1 base, with 7 bases of the junction left unmatched. Germline assignment: CDR1 SQVTM and CDR2 ANQGSEA. The CDR3 runs to 15 residues. The CDR3 DNA sequence: TGCAGCGTTGATCGCCCTAGCGGACGCACAGATACGCAGTATTTT. Its protein is CSVDRPSGRTDTQYF.

This clonotype was seen a handful of times. This chain joins TRBV19 and TRBJ2-7, with D maybe TRBD2 (5 bases). Trimming took 1 base from V and 3 from J, leaving 10 bases between them. The CDR3 is 14 residues long. Per germline, CDR1 LNHDA and CDR2 SQIVND (reference sequence). CDR3 in amino acids: CASSIGGGIYEQYF. CDR3 bases: TGTGCCAGTAGTATAGGCGGAGGAATCTACGAGCAGTACTTC.

This clonotype occurred many times. The V call is TRBV27, the J call TRBJ2-7; TRBD2 aligns across 10 bases. This CDR3 contains 15 residues. Germline values: CDR1 MNHEY, CDR2 SMNVEV (reference sequence). V was clipped by 3 bases and J by 5 bases; unmatched bases: 7. CDR3 bases: TGTGCCAGCAGTTTGGGAGCGGGAGGGCCTAACGAGCAGTACTTC. This codes for CASSLGAGGPNEQYF.

This clonotype was counted at least ten times. V usage is TRBV12-3 or TRBV12-4 and J usage is TRBJ1-5, with no clear D. The CDR3 has 16 amino acids. V was pared by 10 bases and J by 5 bases, with 24 bases between. The CDR3 bases are TGTGCCACCCGGAGCTCCTACCTATGGCGGGATCAGCCCCAGCATTTT. Translation gives CATRSSYLWRDQPQHF.

This clonotype was seen repeatedly, ten times or more. V gene TRBV7-8 combines with J gene TRBJ2-2, with TRBD2 matching over 9 bases. Germline CDR1 SGHVS, CDR2 FQNEAQ. V was pared by 5 bases and J by 3 bases, with 7 bases of the junction left unmatched. The CDR3 has 16 amino acids. The CDR3 reads CASSPLAGDDTGELFF. CDR3 DNA: TGTGCCAGCAGCCCATTAGCGGGGGACGACACCGGGGAGCTGTTTTTT.

In its sample, this clonotype was seen a few times. This chain links TRBV28 with TRBJ2-1; 9 nucleotides agree with TRBD2. Germline V gene lookup returns CDR1 MDHEN and CDR2 SYDVKM. The trim removed 6 bases at V and 6 bases at J, leaving 6 bases unmatched. The CDR3 runs 14 residues. The chain's CDR3 is CASRRLAEFNEQFF. The CDR3 region has the DNA TGTGCCAGCAGGAGACTAGCGGAGTTCAATGAGCAGTTCTTC.

This clonotype was counted many times. The genes are TRBV6-2 or TRBV6-3 and TRBJ1-1, with TRBD1 matching 8 bases. Germline CDR1 is MNHEY and CDR2 is SVGEGT. The CDR3 sequence is 13 residues long. V was pared by 7 bases and J by 9 bases, with 10 bases of the junction left unmatched. The DNA for the CDR3 is TGTGCCAGCACCGACGGCGGGACAGGAAAAGCTTTCTTT. The encoded protein is CASTDGGTGKAFF.

With regard to this clonotype: With a much larger clone just one base away, this may be a read error. The rearrangement joins TRBV11-2 to TRBJ1-2; 9 bases line up with TRBD1. CDR3 length: 14 residues. Per the germline V gene, CDR1 is SGHAT and CDR2 is FQNNGV. With 2 bases clipped from V and 8 bases from J, the junction kept 6 bases outside the gene matches. CDR3 loop: CASSLMTGGRGYTF. In DNA, the CDR3 is TGTGCCAGCAGCTTAATGACAGGGGGTCGGGGCTACACCTTC.

The chain has TRBV10-2 and TRBJ2-7; 9 bases are shared with TRBD2. The CDR3 is 12 residues long. Losses at the gene ends were 7 bases for V and 7 bases for J; bases not matched to a gene: 5. CDR1 and CDR2 from the germline V gene are WSHSY and SAAADI. CDR3 DNA sequence: TGCGCCAGCATGACTAGCGGTCGAGAGCAGTACTTC. Encoded protein: CASMTSGREQYF.

The chain employs TRBV7-9 and TRBJ2-5; D unresolved. The CDR3 totals 12 residues. CDR1 SEHNR and CDR2 FQNEAQ come from the germline V gene (reference sequence). Trimming cost V 7 bases and J 4 bases, with 10 bases left between them. The CDR3 sequence: CASTGPRETQYF. The DNA for the CDR3 is TGTGCCAGCACTGGGCCCAGAGAGACCCAGTACTTC.

The chain links TRBV10-3 to TRBJ2-7, with TRBD2 identical over 10 bases. Per germline, CDR1 ENHRY and CDR2 SYGVKD. The CDR3 runs to 15 residues. V was clipped by 0 bases and J by 6 bases; unmatched bases: 5. CDR3 protein: CAISESLAGAGEQYF. Here the CDR3 DNA reads TGTGCCATCAGTGAGTCGCTAGCGGGAGCGGGCGAGCAGTACTTC.

This clonotype was detected ten times or more. The chain has TRBV2 and TRBJ1-5; no clear D gene. This CDR3 has 14 amino acids. Germline loops: CDR1 SNHLY, CDR2 FYNNEI. V lost 5 bases and J 2 bases, leaving 10 bases between the germline ends. The CDR3 DNA sequence: TGTGCCAGCAGTACCGGACTCCGCAATCAGCCCCAGCATTTT. It specifies CASSTGLRNQPQHF.

In this sample, this clonotype turned up a few times. The rearrangement links TRBV20-1 to TRBJ2-3; D is unclear. Germline V gene lookup returns CDR1 DFQATT and CDR2 SNEGSKA (reference sequence). CDR3 length: 14 residues. The V gene lost 0 bases and the J gene lost 0 bases, with 7 bases spanning the gap. CDR3 residues: CSAREVGSTDTQYF. The CDR3 DNA follows: TGCAGTGCTAGAGAGGTGGGGAGCACAGATACGCAGTATTTT.

This chain connects TRBV9 to TRBJ2-3; D perhaps matches TRBD1 (6 bases). V gave up 4 bases and J gave up 0 bases, with 21 bases separating them. This CDR3 contains 18 residues. The V gene's germline CDR1 is SGDLS and CDR2 YYNGEE. The CDR3 is CASSPIGGSLPSTDTQYF. The CDR3 region has the DNA TGTGCCAGCAGCCCCATAGGGGGTTCGTTGCCGAGCACAGATACGCAGTATTTT.

Ten or more counts support this clonotype. The chain employs TRBV6-5 and TRBJ2-7; no definite D call. This CDR3 region has 13 residues. Germline values: CDR1 MNHEY, CDR2 SVGAGI. V lost 2 bases and J 4 bases, leaving 9 bases between the germline ends. The CDR3 here is CASSYERAYEQYF. As DNA, the CDR3 is TGTGCCAGCAGTTACGAAAGGGCTTACGAGCAGTACTTC.

This clonotype was detected many times. The chain is built from TRBV24-1 and TRBJ1-2; 9 bases fit TRBD1. The CDR3 extends over 13 amino acids. Germline lookup yields CDR1 KGHDR and CDR2 SFDVKD. J lost 8 bases, V lost 7 bases, and 7 bases had no gene match. The CDR3 coding sequence is TGTGCCACCAGCAAAAGGACAGGGGACGGCTACACCTTC. This sequence encodes CATSKRTGDGYTF.

The V gene is TRBV11-2, the J gene TRBJ1-4; no clear D. This CDR3 contains 16 residues. V shed 2 bases and J shed 1 base, with 11 bases lying between them. Germline CDR1 SGHAT, CDR2 FQNNGV. The CDR3 protein is CASSLSAIRTNEKLFF. The CDR3, as DNA: TGTGCCAGCAGCTTATCGGCGATTCGAACTAATGAAAAACTGTTTTTT.

This chain uses TRBV18 with TRBJ2-1; D unclear. The CDR3 contains 16 residues. Germline lookup yields CDR1 KGHSH and CDR2 LQKENI. The V end was cut by 3 bases, the J end by 3 bases, with 15 bases between. The DNA of the CDR3 is TGTGCCAGCTCACCCCCCGGTCACTCTAACTACAATGAGCAGTTCTTC. Encoded protein: CASSPPGHSNYNEQFF. The variable domain in full, with the rest retrieved from reference TRBV18 and TRBJ2-1, is NAGVMQNPRHLVRRRGQEARLRCSPMKGHSHVYWYRQLPEEGLKFMVYLQKENIIDESGMPKERFSAEFPKEGPSILRIQQVVRGDSAAYFCASSPPGHSNYNEQFFGPGTRLTVL.

The J gene is TRBJ1-2, the V gene TRBV20-1; D gene ambiguous. The CDR3 is made up of 17 amino acids. Germline CDR1 is DFQATT and CDR2 is SNEGSKA (reference sequence). V shed 2 bases and J shed 0 bases, with 19 bases lying between them. CDR3 residues: CSARKGIFGGSNYGYTF. DNA of the CDR3: TGCAGTGCTAGAAAGGGAATATTTGGAGGGTCTAACTATGGCTACACCTTC.

Ten or more counts support this clonotype. The V call is TRBV9, the J call TRBJ2-5, with D possibly TRBD1 on 6 matching bases. Germline values: CDR1 SGDLS, CDR2 YYNGEE. The CDR3 spans 15 residues. The V end lost 3 bases, the J end lost 5 bases, and 17 bases lay between the germline ends. CDR3 in amino acids: CASSARGQIRETQYF. CDR3 sequence (DNA): TGTGCCAGCAGCGCCCGCGGACAGATTAGGGAGACCCAGTACTTC.

This clonotype was detected a few times. This chain uses TRBV24-1 with TRBJ2-2; 11 bases are shared with TRBD2. The CDR3 covers 18 residues. Trimming cost V 3 bases and J 3 bases; bases outside gene matches: 8. CDR1 is KGHDR and CDR2 is SFDVKD in the germline V gene. The CDR3: CATSDPTSGRGDTGELFF. CDR3 nucleotide sequence: TGTGCCACCAGTGATCCTACTAGCGGGAGAGGTGACACCGGGGAGCTGTTTTTT.

This clonotype showed up just a few times. The rearrangement uses TRBV9 and TRBJ2-1; D possibly corresponds to TRBD2 (5 bases). The V gene's germline CDR1 is SGDLS and CDR2 YYNGEE. Between the trimmed V and J ends, which lost 0 bases and 5 bases, there was a span of 18 bases. The CDR3 covers 17 residues. CDR3 sequence: CASSVELAPNTDNEQFF. In DNA, the CDR3 is TGTGCCAGCAGCGTAGAGTTAGCGCCCAACACAGACAATGAGCAGTTCTTC.

This clonotype showed up many times. This chain links TRBV7-8 with TRBJ1-4, with D tentatively TRBD1 (5 bases). Between the trimmed V and J ends, which lost 5 bases and 8 bases, there was a span of 18 bases. Germline-derived CDR1 and CDR2 are SGHVS and FQNEAQ. The CDR3 covers 15 residues. The CDR3 DNA reads TGTGCCAGCAGCCTGGGACGCGGTTGGTCCGAAAAACTGTTTTTT. It codes for CASSLGRGWSEKLFF.